What follows is one T cell receptor (beta chain) and its context. Method: immunoSEQ multiplex PCR; TCRdb's copy keeps in-frame clones and lacks some. The table lists 5,000 to 6,000 clones, about 70% of them singletons. These data come from a study of high-grade serous ovarian cancer treatment subgroups. The tumor samples were collected prior to definitive surgery or chemotherapy. CDR3 length: 15 amino acids. CDR1 LNHDA and CDR2 SQIVND come from the germline V gene (reference sequence). Trimming cost V 4 bases and J 6 bases; bases outside gene matches: 8. The sequencing sample was made of tumor tissue. The receptor's source is a human patient with high-grade serous ovarian cancer. V is TRBV19 and J is TRBJ1-5; 8 nucleotides align to TRBD1. In nucleotides, the CDR3 is TGTGCCAGTAGTAAGACAGGGGCATGGGGTCAGCCCCAGCATTTT. Its translation: CASSKTGAWGQPQHF.